Presented here are 32 T cell receptor beta chains from one specimen sequenced in a study of blood T cells in healthy people across ages. Combining a sample-barcoded 5' primer with a J-beta primer mix, a second PCR ran for about 6 to 11 cycles. TCRdb processed the 5' RACE reads anew with MiXCR; each CDR3 protein has one entry. The sample records around 1,500,000 distinct CDR3 sequences, approximately 42% being singletons. Sequencing was done on a sample of blood. The receptors here all came from a woman aged 18 to 35 in good health.

This clonotype was picked up a small number of times. The chain recombines TRBV20-1 with TRBJ2-7, with 10 bases matching TRBD1. The CDR3 runs to 15 residues. Unmatched junction bases numbered 5, after V lost 0 bases and J lost 3 bases. CDR1 and CDR2 (germline): DFQATT, SNEGSKA (reference sequence). DNA of the CDR3: TGCAGTGCTAGAGAGGGACAGGGGCGACTCTACGAGCAGTACTTC. It translates to CSAREGQGRLYEQYF.

This clonotype was recorded a few times. This rearrangement joins TRBV25-1 to TRBJ1-5; no clear D. V lost 6 bases to trimming and J lost 1 base, with 7 bases between them. Per the germline V gene, CDR1 is MGHDK and CDR2 is SYGVNS. The CDR3 covers 13 residues. The CDR3 sequence is CASRAHSNQPQHF. The CDR3 nucleotides read TGTGCCAGCAGGGCTCACAGCAATCAGCCCCAGCATTTT. Full variable domain (remainder filled in from reference TRBV25-1 and TRBJ1-5): EADIYQTPRYLVIGTGKKITLECSQTMGHDKMYWYQQDPGMELHLIHYSYGVNSTEKGDLSSESTVSRIRTEHFPLTLESARPSHTSQYLCASRAHSNQPQHFGDGTRLSIL.

The chain has TRBV25-1 and TRBJ2-1, with 11 bases matching TRBD2. The ends lost 1 base at V and 4 bases at J; junction bases unmatched: 3. This CDR3 contains 16 residues. Germline assignment: CDR1 MGHDK and CDR2 SYGVNS. As DNA, the CDR3 is TGTGCCAGCAGTGAATCACCTAGCGGGAGGTACAATGAGCAGTTCTTC. Residues: CASSESPSGRYNEQFF.

This rearrangement joins TRBV6-6 to TRBJ2-7, with 10 positions matching TRBD2. The CDR3 sequence is 16 residues long. V was pared by 2 bases and J by 5 bases, with 9 bases of the junction left unmatched. Germline loops: CDR1 MNHNY, CDR2 SVGAGI (reference sequence). The CDR3 region has the DNA TGTGCCAGCAGTTACCAGCGGGAGGGCCCGGTGGACGAGCAGTACTTC. Protein product: CASSYQREGPVDEQYF.

At least ten counts were recorded for this clonotype. The CDR3 spells CASSLRGAGEQYF. CDR3 nucleotides: TGTGCCAGCAGTTTACGGGGGGCCGGCGAGCAGTACTTC. The gene calls are TRBV12-3 or TRBV12-4 and TRBJ2-7, with D possibly matching TRBD2 (7 bases). The CDR3 covers 13 residues. Trimming shortened V by 2 bases and J by 6 bases, and 11 bases separated the two germline ends.

The V gene is TRBV3-1, the J gene TRBJ2-3, with 13 bases lining up with TRBD2. The germline gives CDR1 LGHDT, CDR2 YNNKEL (reference sequence). CDR3 length equals 16 residues. V gave up 5 bases and J gave up 5 bases; unmatched junction bases: 7. CDR3 sequence (DNA): TGTGCCAGCAGCGGACTAGCGGGGGTTTCGGGAGATACGCAGTATTTT. Translation: CASSGLAGVSGDTQYF.

This clonotype occurred a few times. The chain joins TRBV28 to TRBJ1-2, with 9 bases that match TRBD1. The V segment lost 6 bases and the J segment 2 bases; nucleotides outside the gene matches: 4. CDR3 length: 14 residues. Looked up from germline, CDR1 is MDHEN and CDR2 is SYDVKM. The CDR3: CASRSGTGNYGYTF. CDR3 in DNA: TGTGCCAGCAGATCCGGGACAGGGAACTATGGCTACACCTTC.

The chain has TRBV7-9 and TRBJ2-1, with TRBD2 matching over 11 bases. Trimming removed 3 bases from V and 5 bases from J; junction bases left unmatched: 9. Germline loops: CDR1 SEHNR, CDR2 FQNEAQ (reference sequence). CDR3 length: 17 amino acids. This chain's CDR3 is CASSFSPGLAGDNEQFF. The CDR3 region has the DNA TGTGCCAGCAGCTTTTCGCCCGGACTAGCGGGTGACAATGAGCAGTTCTTC.

The chain is built from TRBV9 and TRBJ2-7; D may be TRBD1 or TRBD2 (6 bases each). The DNA end is more similar to TRBJ2-5, so the J call may be wrong. This CDR3 contains 15 residues. Germline V gene lookup returns CDR1 SGDLS and CDR2 YYNGEE. CDR3 sequence reads: CASSAGDSSTETQYF. CDR3 bases: TGTGCCAGCAGCGCAGGGGACTCGTCGACGGAGACCCAGTACTTC.

This rearrangement joins TRBV18 to TRBJ1-5; 9 nucleotides match TRBD1. The CDR3 length is 15 residues. Trimming at V came to 4 bases and at J to 4 bases, leaving 5 bases not matched to a gene. CDR1 and CDR2 from the germline V gene are KGHSH and LQKENI. CDR3 loop: CASSRTGTGNQPQHF. The DNA for the CDR3 is TGTGCCAGCTCACGTACCGGGACAGGGAATCAGCCCCAGCATTTT.

The chain recombines TRBV27 with TRBJ2-5; D is perhaps TRBD1 (5 bases). V lost 6 bases and J 4 bases, leaving 12 bases between the germline ends. The germline V gene encodes CDR1 MNHEY and CDR2 SMNVEV (reference sequence). This CDR3 spans 13 amino acids. The CDR3: CASRALTGETQYF. As DNA, the CDR3 is TGTGCCAGCAGGGCTCTAACAGGAGAGACCCAGTACTTC.

Worth noting for this clonotype: The junction departs from the called germline gene at one end, perhaps through a read error. The chain has TRBV30 and TRBJ1-2; D is unclear. The CDR3 is 13 residues long. The germline V gene encodes CDR1 GTSNPN and CDR2 SVGIG (reference sequence). The CDR3 here is CAWSGTASYGYTF. The CDR3 nucleotides are TGCGCCTGGAGTGGAACAGCGAGCTATGGCTACACCTTC.

This rearrangement joins TRBV11-2 to TRBJ2-5; TRBD2 might be the D (6 bases). Trimming pared 5 bases from V and 2 bases from J, leaving 15 bases between. In germline, CDR1 is SGHAT, CDR2 FQNNGV. The CDR3 spans 15 residues. The CDR3 spells CASSRAPSGQETQYF. CDR3 bases: TGTGCCAGCAGCCGTGCTCCCAGCGGGCAAGAGACCCAGTACTTC. Complete variable domain (other parts from reference TRBV11-2 and TRBJ2-5): EAGVAQSPRYKIIEKRQSVAFWCNPISGHATLYWYQQILGQGPKLLIQFQNNGVVDDSQLPKDRFSAERLKGVDSTLKIQPAKLEDSAVYLCASSRAPSGQETQYFGPGTRLLVL.

Concerning this clonotype itself: The junction differs from germline at one of its ends, possibly a read error. The V call is TRBV7-7, the J call TRBJ2-5; D gene uncertain. Germline values: CDR1 SSHAT, CDR2 FNYEAQ (reference sequence). There are 13 residues in the CDR3. This CDR3 is CASSLPYRETQYF. In DNA, the CDR3 is TGTGCTAGCAGCTTACCCTACAGAGAGACCCAGTACTTC.

Notes on this clonotype: The junction and the germline gene differ at one end; a read error may be behind it. V usage is TRBV9 and J usage is TRBJ2-7; D unresolved. CDR1 is SGDLS, CDR2 YYNGEE, per germline. The CDR3 covers 14 residues. The DNA for the CDR3 is TGTGCCAGCATCGTAGCCGGAGCGACCGCTGAGCAGTACTTC. It translates to CASIVAGATAEQYF.

The chain uses TRBV14 and TRBJ2-2; D possibly corresponds to TRBD2 (7 bases). V shed 0 bases and J shed 4 bases, with 12 bases lying between them. Germline CDR1 reads SGHDN; CDR2 reads FVKESK. The CDR3 totals 16 residues. DNA for the CDR3: TGTGCCAGCAGCCAAGATGCGGGGGCCGGCACCGGGGAGCTGTTTTTT. It encodes CASSQDAGAGTGELFF.

This clonotype was counted between two and nine times. The rearrangement links TRBV6-6 to TRBJ2-4; 9 bases agree with TRBD1. The J call may not be correct, given that the DNA end is closer to TRBJ2-7. Per germline, CDR1 MNHNY and CDR2 SVGAGI (reference sequence). The CDR3 contains 14 residues. The CDR3 bases are TGTGCCACCTCACCGGGACAGGGCCTCTACGAGCAGTACTTC. It yields the protein CATSPGQGLYEQYF.

The chain has TRBV6-1 and TRBJ2-4, with D hard to call. The length of the CDR3 is 14 residues. V lost 8 bases, J lost 1 base, and 12 bases lay in between. Germline CDR1 MNHNS, CDR2 SASEGT. CDR3 DNA: TGTGCCAGCCTGGCTTATGAGGCCAAAAACATTCAGTACTTC. Residues: CASLAYEAKNIQYF.

J is TRBJ1-6 and V is TRBV30; 10 nucleotides align to TRBD1. V shed 4 bases and J 6 bases; nucleotides not matched to a gene: 12. The CDR3 runs to 17 residues. From germline, CDR1 is GTSNPN and CDR2 SVGIG (reference sequence). CDR3 nucleotides: TGTGCCTGGATCCACCACCGGACAGGGGGAATTAATTCACCCCTCCACTTT. It encodes CAWIHHRTGGINSPLHF. The complete variable domain, with remaining parts taken from reference TRBV30 and TRBJ1-6, reads SQTIHQWPATLVQPVGSPLSLECTVEGTSNPNLYWYRQAAGRGLQLLFYSVGIGQISSEVPQNLSASRPQDRQFILSSKKLLLSDSGFYLCAWIHHRTGGINSPLHFGNGTRLTVT.

In its sample, this clonotype was seen a few times. V usage is TRBV4-2 and J usage is TRBJ2-1, with TRBD1 matching 7 bases. The CDR3 spans 17 residues. From germline, CDR1 is LGHNA and CDR2 YNFKEQ. The V gene end was trimmed by 3 bases and the J gene end by 4 bases; junction bases not matched to a gene: 12. The CDR3 protein is CASSHKLKGARYNEQFF. The CDR3 nucleotides read TGTGCCAGCAGCCATAAACTAAAGGGGGCAAGGTACAATGAGCAGTTCTTC.

The chain uses TRBV6-6 and TRBJ2-2, with TRBD2 matching over 9 bases. Germline V gene lookup returns CDR1 MNHNY and CDR2 SVGAGI (reference sequence). V trimming: 0 bases; J trimming: 7 bases; junction bases outside the gene matches: 3. CDR3 length: 15 amino acids. The CDR3 nucleotides read TGTGCCAGCAGTTACTCTAGCGGGAGAGGCGGGGAGCTGTTTTTT. Translated: CASSYSSGRGGELFF.

This rearrangement joins TRBV28 to TRBJ2-1, with D unclear. Trimming removed 5 bases from V and 6 bases from J, with 14 bases in between. Germline-derived CDR1 and CDR2 are MDHEN and SYDVKM. There are 14 residues in the CDR3. The CDR3 region has the DNA TGTGCCAGCAGTCCCATGGAACCCCTCAATGAGCAGTTCTTC. This codes for CASSPMEPLNEQFF.

The J gene is TRBJ2-1, the V gene TRBV19, with TRBD2 matching 9 bases. Germline V CDR1 and CDR2: LNHDA, SQIVND (reference sequence). This CDR3 is built from 14 residues. The V segment lost 7 bases and the J segment 2 bases; nucleotides outside the gene matches: 3. CDR3 amino acids: CASTSGIAYNEQFF. CDR3 DNA: TGTGCCAGTACTAGCGGGATTGCCTACAATGAGCAGTTCTTC. The full variable domain, completed using reference TRBV19 and TRBJ2-1, is DGGITQSPKYLFRKEGQNVTLSCEQNLNHDAMYWYRQDPGQGLRLIYYSQIVNDFQKGDIAEGYSVSREKKESFPLTVTSAQKNPTAFYLCASTSGIAYNEQFFGPGTRLTVL.

With regard to this clonotype: At one boundary the junction diverges from the germline segment, which might be a read error. V usage is TRBV5-5 and J usage is TRBJ2-2; D tentatively reads TRBD1 or TRBD2 (6 bases each). Germline V CDR1 and CDR2: SGHKS, YYEKEE (reference sequence). This CDR3 contains 16 residues. The CDR3 here is CASSLGRGLSGGELFF. For the CDR3, the DNA is TGTGCCAGTAGCTTGGGCCGGGGGCTTTCCGGCGGGGAGCTGTTTTTT. Full variable domain (outside the CDR3, taken from reference TRBV5-5 and TRBJ2-2): DAGVTQSPTHLIKTRGQQVTLRCSPISGHKSVSWYQQVLGQGPQFIFQYYEKEERGRGNFPDRFSARQFPNYSSELNVNALLLGDSALYLCASSLGRGLSGGELFFGEGSRLTVL.

The J gene is TRBJ1-6, the V gene TRBV30; 7 positions match TRBD1. From germline, CDR1 is GTSNPN and CDR2 SVGIG (reference sequence). Trimming removed 6 bases from V and 0 bases from J; junction bases left unmatched: 2. The CDR3 is 14 residues long. The CDR3 nucleotides are TGTGCCTGCCACAGGGGCTCCTATAATTCACCCCTCCACTTT. As protein: CACHRGSYNSPLHF. The entire variable domain, with the rest obtained from reference TRBV30 and TRBJ1-6, is as follows: SQTIHQWPATLVQPVGSPLSLECTVEGTSNPNLYWYRQAAGRGLQLLFYSVGIGQISSEVPQNLSASRPQDRQFILSSKKLLLSDSGFYLCACHRGSYNSPLHFGNGTRLTVT.

The chain links TRBV3-1 to TRBJ2-2; maybe TRBD1 (5 bases). V was pared by 2 bases and J by 7 bases, with 8 bases between. The CDR3 runs 13 residues. CDR1 LGHDT and CDR2 YNNKEL come from the germline V gene (reference sequence). CDR3 sequence reads: CASSQLGRGELFF. CDR3 coding DNA: TGTGCCAGCAGCCAACTGGGGCGCGGGGAGCTGTTTTTT.

This clonotype is a singleton in its sample. The germline gene is not matched at one end of the junction; a read error may be the cause. The V gene is TRBV11-2, the J gene TRBJ2-7, with D possibly being TRBD1 (6 bases). The CDR3 contains 15 residues. Germline assignment: CDR1 SGHAT and CDR2 FQNNGV. DNA for the CDR3: TGTACCAGCAGCTTAGAGGGGGAAAAACTGAACGAGCAGTACTTC. Amino acid sequence: CTSSLEGEKLNEQYF.

This chain joins TRBV4-1 and TRBJ2-3, with TRBD2 as a possible D gene (6 bases). The CDR3 spans 17 residues. Germline lookup yields CDR1 MGHRA and CDR2 YSYEKL. V was trimmed by 0 bases and J by 5 bases, leaving 18 bases between them. CDR3 loop: CASSQEVEGLREDTQYF. The CDR3 DNA sequence: TGCGCCAGCAGCCAAGAAGTGGAGGGATTAAGGGAAGATACGCAGTATTTT.

This clonotype occurred many times. V usage is TRBV10-3 and J usage is TRBJ2-7, with TRBD1 matching over 7 bases. Germline V gives CDR1 ENHRY, CDR2 SYGVKD. The V segment lost 11 bases and the J segment 5 bases; nucleotides outside the gene matches: 12. CDR3 length: 13 amino acids. The CDR3 region is CAASTGIKNEQYF. CDR3 in DNA: TGTGCCGCCTCGACAGGGATTAAGAACGAGCAGTACTTC.

This chain uses TRBV20-1 with TRBJ1-1; a possible D gene is TRBD1 (6 bases). The CDR3 covers 12 residues. In germline, CDR1 is DFQATT, CDR2 SNEGSKA (reference sequence). Between the trimmed V and J ends, which lost 6 bases and 4 bases, there was a span of 12 bases. This chain's CDR3 is CSALRGATEAFF. The DNA of the CDR3 is TGCAGTGCCTTAAGGGGGGCCACTGAAGCTTTCTTT.

J is TRBJ2-7 and V is TRBV20-1; maybe TRBD1 (5 bases). The CDR3 has 13 residues. Per the germline V gene, CDR1 is DFQATT and CDR2 is SNEGSKA (reference sequence). V was pared by 3 bases and J by 0 bases, with 9 bases between. CDR3 region: CSASNRYSYEQYF. CDR3 bases: TGCAGTGCTAGCAACAGGTACTCCTACGAGCAGTACTTC.

The chain recombines TRBV30 with TRBJ2-1; D may be TRBD2 (5 bases). The CDR3 contains 13 residues. Germline CDR1 is GTSNPN and CDR2 is SVGIG (reference sequence). The ends were cut back, 8 bases at V and 6 bases at J, with 17 bases in the middle. The chain's CDR3 is CATGPTEGNEQFF. CDR3 coding DNA: TGTGCCACCGGGCCCACAGAGGGCAATGAGCAGTTCTTC.